This TCR beta chain was recovered during a study of cytomegalovirus exposure and HLA in healthy donors. Looking at the study overall: In a previous analysis, 95 million to 130 million unique TCR beta sequences were found from roughly 180 million T cells.

Turning to this clone: Its antigen is unidentified.

In germline, CDR1 is MDHEN, CDR2 SYDVKM. The CDR3 sequence is 15 residues long. Trimming stripped 2 bases from V and 3 bases from J, with 13 bases between. 60 Vbeta and 13 Jbeta primers were used in PCR. This table comes from immunoSEQ multiplex PCR, and its TCRdb copy is limited to in-frame clones, with some not included. Of approximately 160,000 clones listed, approximately 80% are singletons. Study-level findings and limits: Per published accounts, TCR beta sequences correctly predicted the HLA-A and HLA-B alleles of most subjects.

The V gene is TRBV28, the J gene TRBJ1-2; TRBD1 is a possible D gene (6 bases). This TCR was recovered from a woman younger than 30 in good health and CMV-seronegative. Source material: PBMCs. DNA of the CDR3: TGTGCCAGCAGTTTAGCCTCGAACAGGGACTATGGCTACACCTTC. This encodes CASSLASNRDYGYTF.